The subject of this entry is one T cell receptor (beta chain). Just one base apart from a much larger clone, this may be a read error. The CDR3 runs 16 residues. Germline values: CDR1 DFQATT, CDR2 SNEGSKA (reference sequence). The record originates from a study of T-cell reconstitution after alpha-beta-depleted transplantation in children. Unique molecular identifiers were incorporated into the prepared TCRbeta library. TCRdb re-called the PCR reads with MiXCR, one entry per CDR3 protein. The repertoire consists of about 460,000 distinct CDR3 sequences, with over 9.5% occurring once and the leading ten covering around 2%.

This TCR came from a child aged 2-15 years with inherited bone marrow failure, due to receive a stem cell transplant. Here the sequenced sample was PBMCs, taken before TCRalphabeta/CD19-depleted stem cell transplant. The V call is TRBV20-1, the J call TRBJ2-5; TRBD2 agrees at 10 bases. CDR3 loop: CCARDPSGRGSETQYF. The CDR3 DNA reads TGCTGTGCTAGAGATCCTAGCGGGAGAGGGAGTGAGACCCAGTACTTC.